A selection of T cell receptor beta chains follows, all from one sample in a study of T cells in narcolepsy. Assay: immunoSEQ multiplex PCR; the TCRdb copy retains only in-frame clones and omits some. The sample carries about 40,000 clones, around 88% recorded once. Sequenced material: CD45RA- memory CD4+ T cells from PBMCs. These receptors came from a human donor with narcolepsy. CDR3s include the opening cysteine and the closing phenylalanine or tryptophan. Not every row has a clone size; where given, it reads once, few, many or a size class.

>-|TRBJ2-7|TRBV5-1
CASSLVLQGTSGSRTSYEQYF
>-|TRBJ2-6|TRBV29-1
CSVDSSSGANVLTF
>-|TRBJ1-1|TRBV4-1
CASSQVGKKLYNTEAFF
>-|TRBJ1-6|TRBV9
CASSGYGTANSPLHF
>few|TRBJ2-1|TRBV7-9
CASSTGLAGGGEQFF
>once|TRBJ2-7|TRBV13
CASSFSYEQYF
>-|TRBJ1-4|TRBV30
CAWGTQATNEKLFF
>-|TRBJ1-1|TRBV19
CASSIGQAVTEAFF
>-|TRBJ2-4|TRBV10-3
CAINLAGVAKNIQYF
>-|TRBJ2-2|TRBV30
CAWRRRQNNTGELFF
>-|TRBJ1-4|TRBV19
CASSIEGVHEKLFF
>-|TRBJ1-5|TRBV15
CATSDSGTAFNQPQHF
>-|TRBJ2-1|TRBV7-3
CASSKAGGPGEQFF
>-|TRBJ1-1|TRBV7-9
CASSRTGENTEAFF
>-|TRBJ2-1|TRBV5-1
CASSSEPGLAGGNEQFF
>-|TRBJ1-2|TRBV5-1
CASSGNLRGGRRANYGYTF
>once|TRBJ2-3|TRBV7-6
CASSLNSGGAGDTQYF
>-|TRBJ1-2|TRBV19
CASSDPIRRGPYGYTF
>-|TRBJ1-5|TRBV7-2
CASSLETVSPPQHF
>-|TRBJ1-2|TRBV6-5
CASSSLDREGAGYTF
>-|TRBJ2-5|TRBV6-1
CASSELRAETQYF
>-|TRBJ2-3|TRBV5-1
CASSLEGSGGTRTDTQYF
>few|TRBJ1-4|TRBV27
CASSYRQTNEKLFF
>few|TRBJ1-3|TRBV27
CASKKQDSGNTIYF
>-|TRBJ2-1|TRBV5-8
CASSSDLVLAGRNEQFF
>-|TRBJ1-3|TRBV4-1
CASSQVGLGDSGNTIYF
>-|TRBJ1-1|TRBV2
CASKVDVVPEAFF
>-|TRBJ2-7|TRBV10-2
CASSEGLQGPHEQYF
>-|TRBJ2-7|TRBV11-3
CASSRQGTGPYEQYF
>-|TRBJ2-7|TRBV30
CAWTPPDGGGEQYF
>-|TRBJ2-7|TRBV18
CASSSDRAYEQYF
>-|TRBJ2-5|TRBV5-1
CASSLALAGDQETQYF
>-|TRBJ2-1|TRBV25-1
CASSASGSSYNEQFF
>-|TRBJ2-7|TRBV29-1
CSVVGSVTYEQYF
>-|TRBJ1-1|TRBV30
CAWSMSPSPTAFF
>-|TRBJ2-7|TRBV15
CATAPGGMPYEQYF
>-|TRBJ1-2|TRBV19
CASSIERRAVIDGYTF
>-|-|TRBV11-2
CASSARDRVHEQYF
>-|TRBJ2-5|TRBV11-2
CASRHLRRAGETQYF
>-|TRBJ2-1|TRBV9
CASSFSPGNEQFF
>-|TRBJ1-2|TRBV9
CASSVASPDNYGYTF
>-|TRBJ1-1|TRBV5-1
CASSLKDTEAFF
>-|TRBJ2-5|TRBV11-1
CASSLTSGTSAETQYF